Each of the 23 T cell receptor beta chains below was sequenced from the same sample in a study of T cells in localized non-small cell lung cancer. Profiling relied on immunoSEQ multiplex PCR, and the TCRdb table lists in-frame clones only, not all of them. The profile covers around 34,000 clones, with 93% appearing a single time and approximately 7.9% taken by the ten largest. The source material was peripheral blood, sampled before any cancer treatment. The receptors shown here come from a female donor older than 55 with stage I lung adenocarcinoma.

Comment on this clone: This same CDR3 is encoded by further DNA sequences in the sample. The chain uses TRBV6-5 and TRBJ2-7, with D maybe TRBD1 (6 bases). The germline CDR1 and CDR2 sequences are MNHEY and SVGAGI. V was trimmed by 2 bases and J by 8 bases, leaving 16 bases between them. The CDR3 runs to 14 residues. CDR3 sequence: CASSYGGQGTKQYF. CDR3 bases: TGTGCCAGCAGTTACGGCGGGCAGGGGACGAAGCAGTACTTC.

The chain employs TRBV7-2 and TRBJ2-7; TRBD2 agrees at 10 bases. After removal of 5 bases from V and 4 bases from J, the junction contained 5 bases not matched to a gene. Looked up from germline, CDR1 is SGHTA and CDR2 is FQGNSA. The length of the CDR3 is 14 residues. The CDR3 nucleotides read TGTGCCAGCAGCCGGACTAGCGGACCTTACGAGCAGTACTTC. This translates into CASSRTSGPYEQYF.

J is TRBJ1-1 and V is TRBV7-9; 8 bases line up with TRBD1. This CDR3 has 15 amino acids. J gave up 4 bases and V 4 bases, and 8 bases lay outside the gene matches. Germline loops: CDR1 SEHNR, CDR2 FQNEAQ (reference sequence). The CDR3 coding sequence is TGTGCCAGCAGCTCAGGGGGCACCCCGGGCACTGAAGCTTTCTTT. Its translation is CASSSGGTPGTEAFF.

The chain links TRBV11-1 to TRBJ1-1; tentative D call: TRBD1 (6 bases). The CDR3 consists of 14 residues. Deletions cut 3 bases from V and 1 base from J, with 9 bases between. Germline V gene data show CDR1 as SGHAT and CDR2 as FQDESV (reference sequence). In DNA, the CDR3 is TGTGCCAGCAGCTTGTTACAGGGGAACACTGAAGCTTTCTTT. Translated: CASSLLQGNTEAFF.

This CDR3 reads CASSTDRFHTEAFF. The CDR3 bases are TGTGCCAGCAGTACTGATCGGTTTCACACTGAAGCTTTCTTT. This chain uses TRBV27 with TRBJ1-1; D is ambiguous. Germline assignment: CDR1 MNHEY and CDR2 SMNVEV (reference sequence). The CDR3 spans 14 residues. Trimming removed 5 bases from V and 3 bases from J, with 13 bases in between.

V usage is TRBV11-3 and J usage is TRBJ2-1, with D perhaps TRBD2 (5 bases). The CDR3 covers 16 residues. The germline CDR1 and CDR2 sequences are SGHNT and YENEEA. The V end was cut by 5 bases, the J end by 9 bases, with 23 bases between. The CDR3 DNA reads TGTGCCAGCAGCCCTCCCGGACTGCTGGGAGTAGGTGAGCAGTTCTTC. Translating it yields CASSPPGLLGVGEQFF.

The rearrangement links TRBV18 to TRBJ1-4; maybe TRBD1 (6 bases). V lost 2 bases and J lost 4, with 8 bases in between. This CDR3 contains 14 residues. CDR1 is KGHSH and CDR2 is LQKENI in the germline V gene. CDR3 sequence: CASSPRTVNEKLFF. The CDR3, as DNA: TGTGCCAGCTCACCAAGGACAGTTAATGAAAAACTGTTTTTT. Supplemented by reference TRBV18 and TRBJ1-4, the full variable domain reads NAGVMQNPRHLVRRRGQEARLRCSPMKGHSHVYWYRQLPEEGLKFMVYLQKENIIDESGMPKERFSAEFPKEGPSILRIQQVVRGDSAAYFCASSPRTVNEKLFFGSGTQLSVL.

The V gene is TRBV5-6, the J gene TRBJ1-3, with no clear D. The V end lost 2 bases, the J end lost 0 bases, and 9 bases lay between the germline ends. CDR3 length equals 15 residues. In germline, CDR1 is SGHDT, CDR2 YYEEEE. CDR3 region: CASSFLGSSGNTIYF. The CDR3 nucleotides are TGTGCCAGCAGCTTCTTGGGCTCCTCTGGAAACACCATATATTTT.

The rearrangement uses TRBV9 and TRBJ2-6; D unresolved. The V end was cut by 4 bases, the J end by 4 bases, with 6 bases between. CDR1 SGDLS and CDR2 YYNGEE come from the germline V gene. This CDR3 is 13 amino acids long. CDR3 in amino acids: CASSPPGANVLTF. CDR3 nucleotides: TGTGCCAGCAGCCCCCCGGGGGCCAACGTCCTGACTTTC.

Turning to this clone: The sample carries other DNA sequences with the same CDR3. The V gene is TRBV30, the J gene TRBJ2-5; unclear D gene. Germline-derived CDR1 and CDR2 are GTSNPN and SVGIG (reference sequence). The CDR3 sequence is 11 residues long. Trimming shortened V by 0 bases and J by 5 bases, and 4 bases separated the two germline ends. The CDR3 DNA is TGTGCCTGGAGTGTAGGGGAGACCCAGTACTTC. This sequence encodes CAWSVGETQYF.

The CDR3 DNA reads TGTGCCAGCAGCCAGAGCGGGGGAGGGGAAGCTTTCTTT. This sequence encodes CASSQSGGGEAFF. J is TRBJ1-1 and V is TRBV7-9; D may be TRBD1 (5 bases). The V and J ends lost 5 bases and 8 bases respectively, with 15 bases between them. Per the germline V gene, CDR1 is SEHNR and CDR2 is FQNEAQ (reference sequence). The length of the CDR3 is 13 residues.

There are a few counts of this clone. The gene calls are TRBV7-9 and TRBJ2-1, with 7 positions matching TRBD1. V lost 2 bases to trimming and J lost 9 bases; unmatched junction nucleotides: 7. The CDR3 length is 14 residues. Germline CDR1 and CDR2: SEHNR and FQNEAQ (reference sequence). As DNA, the CDR3 is TGTGCCAGCAGCTTATTGGACAGGTCGGGTGAGCAGTTCTTC. Translation: CASSLLDRSGEQFF.

The chain has TRBV10-3 and TRBJ1-2, with TRBD1 as a possible D gene (5 bases). The germline V gene has CDR1 ENHRY and CDR2 SYGVKD. Trimming removed 8 bases from V and 3 bases from J, with 13 bases in between. The CDR3 spans 13 residues. CDR3 bases: TGTGCCATCCCGAGGGGCAGCTACTATGGCTACACCTTC. Residues: CAIPRGSYYGYTF.

The chain couples TRBV19 to TRBJ1-1; D is ambiguous. V was pared by 4 bases and J by 1 base, with 7 bases between. The CDR3 is 13 amino acids. Germline V gene data show CDR1 as LNHDA and CDR2 as SQIVND (reference sequence). The CDR3 protein is CASSTVGNTEAFF. The DNA for the CDR3 is TGTGCCAGTAGTACAGTTGGGAACACTGAAGCTTTCTTT.

This chain uses TRBV25-1 with TRBJ2-1; D may be TRBD2 (5 bases). V gave up 4 bases and J gave up 6 bases, with 19 bases separating them. Germline V gene sequence: CDR1 MGHDK, CDR2 SYGVNS. The length of the CDR3 is 16 residues. The CDR3 region is CASSGAKAGKFNEQFF. CDR3 nucleotide sequence: TGTGCCAGCAGTGGGGCCAAGGCGGGCAAATTCAATGAGCAGTTCTTC.

The CDR3 sequence: CASMDPALGANVLTF. In nucleotides, the CDR3 is TGTGCCAGCATGGACCCGGCTCTGGGGGCCAACGTCCTGACTTTC. The V gene is TRBV27, the J gene TRBJ2-6; D unresolved. Germline V CDR1 and CDR2: MNHEY, SMNVEV (reference sequence). The V gene lost 7 bases and the J gene lost 4 bases, with 14 bases spanning the gap. The CDR3 runs 15 residues.

This clone was observed once. This rearrangement joins TRBV10-3 to TRBJ1-1, with D tentatively TRBD1 (5 bases). Germline assignment: CDR1 ENHRY and CDR2 SYGVKD. The ends were cut back, 3 bases at V and 7 bases at J, with 15 bases in the middle. This CDR3 is 14 amino acids long. CDR3 sequence reads: CAISDKDTISEAFF. CDR3 DNA: TGTGCCATCAGTGACAAGGACACAATAAGTGAAGCTTTCTTT.

As DNA, the CDR3 is TGTGCCAGCTCACCCTCCGACGGGGATACGCAGTATTTT. Its translation is CASSPSDGDTQYF. This sequence joins TRBV18 and TRBJ2-3; D call uncertain. V was clipped by 3 bases and J by 6 bases, with 10 bases between them. The CDR3 totals 13 residues. Germline V gives CDR1 KGHSH, CDR2 LQKENI.

This chain links TRBV11-3 with TRBJ2-3; TRBD1 matches at 9 bases. J gave up 2 bases and V 5 bases, and 5 bases lay outside the gene matches. Looked up from germline, CDR1 is SGHNT and CDR2 is YENEEA. This CDR3 comprises 15 residues. The CDR3 DNA follows: TGTGCCAGCAGCGCCGGGACAGGGTTCACAGATACGCAGTATTTT. It is translated as CASSAGTGFTDTQYF. Filled out from reference TRBV11-3 and TRBJ2-3, the complete variable domain reads EAGVVQSPRYKIIEKKQPVAFWCNPISGHNTLYWYLQNLGQGPELLIRYENEEAVDDSQLPKDRFSAERLKGVDSTLKIQPAELGDSAVYLCASSAGTGFTDTQYFGPGTRLTVL.

The V and J genes are TRBV30 and TRBJ1-6, with no clear D. Trimming took off 3 bases at V and 8 bases at J, with 11 bases between the two ends. The CDR3 runs 13 residues. Germline V gives CDR1 GTSNPN, CDR2 SVGIG (reference sequence). The chain's CDR3 is CAWRAGFDSPLHF. The CDR3 nucleotides are TGTGCCTGGAGAGCGGGGTTTGATTCACCCCTCCACTTT. The full variable domain, rest sourced from reference TRBV30 and TRBJ1-6, is SQTIHQWPATLVQPVGSPLSLECTVEGTSNPNLYWYRQAAGRGLQLLFYSVGIGQISSEVPQNLSASRPQDRQFILSSKKLLLSDSGFYLCAWRAGFDSPLHFGNGTRLTVT.

This chain joins TRBV9 and TRBJ2-1, with TRBD2 matching over 10 bases. The CDR3 consists of 15 residues. The V and J ends lost 3 bases and 3 bases, in that order; junction bases with no gene match: 3. Germline CDR1 reads SGDLS; CDR2 reads YYNGEE. The CDR3 DNA follows: TGTGCCAGCAGCGCTAGCGGGGGTAACTACAATGAGCAGTTCTTC. Amino acids: CASSASGGNYNEQFF.

The J gene is TRBJ2-5, the V gene TRBV7-2; 14 nucleotides align to TRBD2. The CDR3 has 17 amino acids. Germline loops: CDR1 SGHTA, CDR2 FQGNSA. Losses at the gene ends were 0 bases for V and 7 bases for J; bases not matched to a gene: 7. The CDR3 reads CASSLAWTSGGTWTQYF. CDR3 bases: TGTGCCAGCAGCTTAGCATGGACTAGCGGGGGGACATGGACCCAGTACTTC.

The rearrangement uses TRBV7-9 and TRBJ2-3; D possibly corresponds to TRBD1 (5 bases). CDR1 and CDR2 (germline): SEHNR, FQNEAQ (reference sequence). This CDR3 contains 14 residues. V was trimmed by 4 bases and J by 6 bases, leaving 14 bases between them. The CDR3 loop is CASSSTPWGDTQYF. The CDR3 DNA reads TGTGCCAGCAGCTCGACTCCCTGGGGCGATACGCAGTATTTT. Combining the CDR3 with reference TRBV7-9 and TRBJ2-3 gives the whole variable domain DTGVSQNPRHKITKRGQNVTFRCDPISEHNRLYWYRQTLGQGPEFLTYFQNEAQLEKSRLLSDRFSAERPKGSFSTLEIQRTEQGDSAMYLCASSSTPWGDTQYFGPGTRLTVL.